Sequencing of this T cell receptor (beta chain) was carried out in a study of OX40 agonist ivuxolimab in advanced cancers. Study background: Partial responses were achieved by three patients, of whom one had hepatocellular carcinoma and two had cutaneous melanoma. Notes on the study in general: CD4+ T cells averaged fewer expanded clones than CD8+ T cells. Researchers did not determine the expanded peripheral T cells' antigen specificity.

Comments on this clone: The antigen is undetermined.

Profiling relied on immunoSEQ multiplex PCR, and the TCRdb table lists in-frame clones only, not all of them. Here the sample spans 150,000 to 180,000 clones, 90% to 95% being singletons. Germline CDR1 reads SGHTA; CDR2 reads FQGNSA. CDR3 length: 13 residues. V shed 0 bases and J shed 8 bases, with 8 bases lying between them. The receptor's source is an adult with an advanced solid tumor such as melanoma, head and neck, liver or kidney cancer. The input for sequencing was CD4+ or CD8+ T cells sorted from blood, taken in a trial of the OX40 agonist ivuxolimab. The rearrangement uses TRBV7-2 and TRBJ1-3; D gene uncertain. Written as DNA, the CDR3 is TGTGCCAGCAGCTTAGCGCGACCCGACACCATATATTTT. The encoded protein is CASSLARPDTIYF.